This T cell receptor beta chain stems from a study of identical twins. The V and J ends lost 6 bases and 5 bases respectively, with 15 bases between them. CDR1 is KGHDR and CDR2 is SFDVKD in the germline V gene. The CDR3 is made up of 14 amino acids. TCRdb redid the calling of the 5' RACE reads with MiXCR, one entry per CDR3 protein. The repertoire holds around 490,000 distinct CDR3 sequences, with around 15% as singletons. Separately, the same data were catalogued under a study of yellow fever vaccine responses in identical twins.

The sequenced material came from CD4+ T cells sorted from blood. The V and J genes are TRBV24-1 and TRBJ2-5; no clear D. This TCR was recovered from a woman under 30 in good health. CDR3 nucleotides: TGTGCCACCAGTCTTGGGGTGGGTCGCGAGACCCAGTACTTC. It is translated as CATSLGVGRETQYF.